The 21 T cell receptor beta chains in this list originate from one sample, sequenced in a study of blood T cell repertoires in COVID-19. Data came from immunoSEQ multiplex PCR; TCRdb stores just in-frame clones and leaves some out. The profile shows over 100,000 clones, 80% to 95% of them singletons. Sequencing input: peripheral blood. The source of these receptors is a woman aged 45-65 years with COVID-19, enrolled during active disease.

The rearrangement joins TRBV2 to TRBJ2-2, with 7 bases that match TRBD1. Germline CDR1 reads SNHLY; CDR2 reads FYNNEI. The CDR3 consists of 15 residues. The ends lost 3 bases at V and 4 bases at J; junction bases unmatched: 5. This chain's CDR3 is CASSEMGQSTGELFF. The CDR3 nucleotides are TGTGCCAGCAGTGAGATGGGACAGTCCACCGGGGAGCTGTTTTTT.

The rearrangement links TRBV11-2 to TRBJ1-5; 7 bases are a match to TRBD1. With V trimmed by 5 bases and J by 3 bases, 7 bases remained unmatched. This CDR3 region has 15 residues. Germline V gene lookup returns CDR1 SGHAT and CDR2 FQNNGV. CDR3 residues: CASSPSGTANQPQHF. The DNA of the CDR3 is TGTGCCAGCAGCCCCTCCGGGACAGCCAATCAGCCCCAGCATTTT.

This clone was observed a few times. The chain uses TRBV11-3 and TRBJ2-7; D perhaps matches TRBD1 (6 bases). CDR1 and CDR2 (germline): SGHNT, YENEEA. This CDR3 comprises 13 residues. Trimming pared 3 bases from V and 2 bases from J, leaving 8 bases between. The CDR3 sequence: CASSLTGPYEQYF. The CDR3 DNA follows: TGTGCCAGCAGCTTGACAGGACCCTACGAGCAGTACTTC.

The chain has TRBV18 and TRBJ2-7; 10 positions match TRBD2. The junction had 9 bases not matched to a gene; V was cut back by 3 bases and J by 7 bases. Germline V lookup: CDR1 KGHSH, CDR2 LQKENI. CDR3 length: 15 amino acids. The DNA for the CDR3 is TGTGCCAGCTCACCTAGCGGGGGGCCTGGTGGAGAGCAGTACGTC. Translated: CASSPSGGPGGEQYV.

This clone showed up many times. This chain joins TRBV29-1 and TRBJ2-5, with TRBD2 as a possible D gene (6 bases). The germline CDR1 and CDR2 sequences are SQVTM and ANQGSEA. This CDR3 contains 13 residues. Between the trimmed V and J ends, which lost 7 bases and 5 bases, there was a span of 17 bases. CDR3 in DNA: TGCAGCGATAGCAAGGGCGCGGGGGAGACCCAGTACTTC. Amino acid sequence: CSDSKGAGETQYF.

The chain links TRBV12-5 to TRBJ2-3; tentative D call: TRBD2 (6 bases). Trimming removed 0 bases at V and 3 bases at J, with 16 bases between. Germline V lookup: CDR1 LGHNT, CDR2 FRNRAP. The CDR3 length is 17 residues. CDR3 sequence (DNA): TGTGCTAGTGGTTTGGTACTAGGAGGGAAGGCGACAGATACGCAGTATTTT. Encoded protein: CASGLVLGGKATDTQYF. The full variable domain, rest sourced from reference TRBV12-5 and TRBJ2-3, is DARVTQTPRHKVTEMGQEVTMRCQPILGHNTVFWYRQTMMQGLELLAYFRNRAPLDDSGMPKDRFSAEMPDATLATLKIQPSEPRDSAVYFCASGLVLGGKATDTQYFGPGTRLTVL.

The chain couples TRBV5-3 to TRBJ1-5, with D perhaps matching TRBD1 (6 bases). TRBV5-3 is flagged as an ORF with uncertain function. Trimming shortened V by 4 bases and J by 5 bases, and 10 bases separated the two germline ends. This CDR3 contains 13 residues. Here the CDR3 reads CARSDRRDQPQHF. Here the CDR3 DNA reads TGTGCCAGAAGCGACAGGAGAGATCAGCCCCAGCATTTT.

The J gene is TRBJ1-1, the V gene TRBV11-3; possible D gene TRBD1, 6 bases. Looked up from germline, CDR1 is SGHNT and CDR2 is YENEEA. The V end was cut by 8 bases, the J end by 6 bases, with 19 bases between. This CDR3 has 14 amino acids. This chain's CDR3 is CASRYRDGRPEAFF. CDR3 bases: TGTGCCAGCCGATACAGGGACGGGCGACCTGAAGCTTTCTTT.

This chain joins TRBV10-2 and TRBJ2-7; D might be TRBD2 (5 bases). This CDR3 comprises 13 residues. Germline loops: CDR1 WSHSY, CDR2 SAAADI. Trimming pared 8 bases from V and 7 bases from J, leaving 18 bases between. The CDR3 reads CASSWRQREEQYV. In DNA form, the CDR3 reads TGCGCCAGCTCCTGGAGGCAAAGGGAGGAGCAGTACGTC.

The chain is built from TRBV28 and TRBJ1-3; D is possibly TRBD1 (5 bases). The CDR3 spans 15 residues. Germline V lookup: CDR1 MDHEN, CDR2 SYDVKM. The germline V and J ends were trimmed by 8 bases and 5 bases, with 19 bases remaining between them. CDR3 sequence reads: CASGKGSISRNTIYF. CDR3 in DNA: TGTGCCAGCGGCAAGGGGTCTATTTCCCGAAACACCATATATTTT.

The gene calls are TRBV24-1 and TRBJ1-2, with 7 bases aligning to TRBD1. This CDR3 contains 15 residues. CDR1 KGHDR and CDR2 SFDVKD come from the germline V gene. The junction had 7 bases not matched to a gene; V was cut back by 4 bases and J by 3 bases. The CDR3 is CATSDGTVRDYGYTF. The DNA of the CDR3 is TGTGCCACCAGTGACGGGACAGTGAGGGACTATGGCTACACCTTC.

This chain links TRBV10-1 with TRBJ2-3; 10 bases are shared with TRBD2. Germline trimming cut 6 bases from V and 5 bases from J; bases unmatched to any gene: 8. This CDR3 is built from 15 residues. CDR1 WNHNN and CDR2 SYGVQD come from the germline V gene (reference sequence). CDR3 nucleotide sequence: TGCGCCAGCAGCTTGAGCGGGGGGGTCCAAGATACGCAGTATTTT. The encoded protein is CASSLSGGVQDTQYF.

This clone appeared a single time. The CDR3 sequence: CAISESLAAYEQYV. The CDR3 DNA is TGTGCCATCAGTGAGTCACTAGCGGCCTACGAGCAGTACGTC. This rearrangement joins TRBV10-3 to TRBJ2-7, with 8 bases identical to TRBD2. The V and J ends lost 0 bases and 2 bases, in that order; junction bases with no gene match: 0. Germline V gene sequence: CDR1 ENHRY, CDR2 SYGVKD. This CDR3 is built from 14 residues.

The V gene is TRBV7-9, the J gene TRBJ2-1; 7 bases match TRBD1. Germline values: CDR1 SEHNR, CDR2 FQNEAQ (reference sequence). There are 15 residues in the CDR3. Trimming took 1 base from V and 2 from J; bases not matched to a gene: 2. CDR3 DNA: TGTGCCAGCAGCTTAGGCAGGGGGACCTACAATGAGCAGTTCTTC. Its protein product is CASSLGRGTYNEQFF.

This clone has more than one count but fewer than ten. The V gene is TRBV29-1, the J gene TRBJ1-1, with TRBD1 matching 7 bases. Germline CDR1 reads SQVTM; CDR2 reads ANQGSEA. The ends lost 7 bases at V and 1 base at J; junction bases unmatched: 9. The CDR3 length is 14 residues. CDR3 residues: CSAGASGGNTEAFF. CDR3 DNA: TGCAGCGCCGGGGCCTCAGGGGGGAACACTGAAGCTTTCTTT.

V usage is TRBV6-6 and J usage is TRBJ1-5, with D unclear. The germline CDR1 and CDR2 sequences are MNHNY and SVGAGI (reference sequence). CDR3 length: 15 residues. Between the trimmed V and J ends, which lost 2 bases and 9 bases, there was a span of 17 bases. Here the CDR3 DNA reads TGTGCCAGCAGTTACGTCAGTGGGCTGGATCGGCCCCAGCATTTT. Protein sequence: CASSYVSGLDRPQHF.

This rearrangement joins TRBV27 to TRBJ2-5, with 7 bases identical to TRBD1. In germline, CDR1 is MNHEY, CDR2 SMNVEV (reference sequence). The CDR3 runs 13 residues. V lost 4 bases, J lost 5 bases, and 4 bases stayed unmatched. CDR3 residues: CASSSTGVETQYF. CDR3 bases: TGTGCCAGCAGTTCTACAGGGGTCGAGACCCAGTACTTC.

The chain recombines TRBV3-1 (or the pseudogene TRBV3-2) with TRBJ2-7; 8 nucleotides agree with TRBD2. The CDR3 consists of 15 residues. Germline V gene lookup returns CDR1 LGHDT and CDR2 YNNKEL (reference sequence). V was clipped by 2 bases and J by 5 bases; unmatched bases: 8. The CDR3 loop is CASSQISGGSHEQYF. DNA of the CDR3: TGTGCCAGCAGCCAAATAAGCGGGGGAAGCCACGAGCAGTACTTC.

The genes are TRBV4-3 and TRBJ1-1, with 9 bases that match TRBD1. The CDR3 covers 17 residues. Germline assignment: CDR1 LGHNA and CDR2 YSLEER. V lost 4 bases, J lost 5 bases, and 14 bases stayed unmatched. The CDR3 loop reads CASSPGTGRMGRTEAFF. The CDR3 nucleotides are TGCGCCAGCAGCCCAGGGACAGGGAGGATGGGGAGGACTGAAGCTTTCTTT.

The V and J genes are TRBV12-3 or TRBV12-4 and TRBJ1-5; no firm D call. V lost 6 bases, J lost 10 bases, and 16 bases lay in between. This CDR3 region has 13 residues. The chain's CDR3 is CASSSGGYGPQHF. DNA for the CDR3: TGTGCCAGCAGCTCTGGCGGGTATGGACCCCAGCATTTT.

This clone has just one count. The chain joins TRBV2 to TRBJ1-2; D gene uncertain. V dropped 0 bases and J dropped 8 bases, with 19 bases sitting between them. CDR1 is SNHLY and CDR2 is FYNNEI in the germline V gene. This CDR3 contains 16 residues. The CDR3 protein is CASSEALLVRGLGYTF. The DNA of the CDR3 is TGTGCCAGCAGTGAAGCGCTTCTTGTTCGGGGTTTAGGCTACACCTTC.